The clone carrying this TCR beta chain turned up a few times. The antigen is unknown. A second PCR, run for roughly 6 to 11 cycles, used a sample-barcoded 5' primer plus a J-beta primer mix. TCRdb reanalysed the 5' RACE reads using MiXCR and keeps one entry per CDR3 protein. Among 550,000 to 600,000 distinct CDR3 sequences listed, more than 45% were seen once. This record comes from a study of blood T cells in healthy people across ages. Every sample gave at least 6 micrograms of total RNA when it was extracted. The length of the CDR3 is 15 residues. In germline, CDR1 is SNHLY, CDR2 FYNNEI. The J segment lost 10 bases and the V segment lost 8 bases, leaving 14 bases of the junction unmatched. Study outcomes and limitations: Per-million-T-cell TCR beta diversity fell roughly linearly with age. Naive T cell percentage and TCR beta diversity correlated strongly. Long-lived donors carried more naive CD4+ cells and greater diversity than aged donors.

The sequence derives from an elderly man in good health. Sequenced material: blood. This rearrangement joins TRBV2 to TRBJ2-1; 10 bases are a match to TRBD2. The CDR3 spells CASGRLAGVRGEQFF. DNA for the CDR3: TGTGCCAGCGGCCGACTAGCGGGTGTAAGGGGGGAGCAGTTCTTC. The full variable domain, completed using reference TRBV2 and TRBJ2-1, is EPEVTQTPSHQVTQMGQEVILRCVPISNHLYFYWYRQILGQKVEFLVSFYNNEISEKSEIFDDQFSVERPDGSNFTLKIRSTKLEDSAMYFCASGRLAGVRGEQFFGPGTRLTVL.